This T cell receptor (beta chain) comes out of a study of blood T cell repertoires in COVID-19. Adults between roughly 18 and 95 years of age took part from 20 to 25 US areas. Cohort allocation depended upon clinical history that participants reported. How the authors handled the data: Amplification of reference gene primers was used by the study to estimate nucleated cell counts. Assay: immunoSEQ multiplex PCR; the TCRdb copy retains only in-frame clones and omits some. V and J calls and clone size are copied from that table; D and trimming were computed from the DNA. This table has about 250,000 clones, just over 85% appearing once. CDR3 size: 11 residues. This clone was observed a few times. The junction does not match germline at one end; this may be a read error.

This receptor was identified in a man aged 40-49 years who had recovered from COVID-19. The rearrangement joins TRBV12-3 or TRBV12-4 to TRBJ2-1; TRBD2 is a possible D gene (6 bases). Sequencing was performed on PBMCs or T cells enriched from blood (not recorded which). The CDR3 loop is CASSLAREQFF. The CDR3, as DNA: TGTGCCAGCAGTCTAGCGCGTGAGCAGTTCTTC.